These T cell receptor beta chains were read from a single sample in a study of blood T cells in healthy people across ages. TCRdb reprocessed the 5' RACE reads via MiXCR and lists one record per CDR3 protein. The sample comprises 1.2 million to 1.5 million distinct CDR3 sequences, roughly 64% of which are singletons, and roughly 7% rests with the top ten. The specimen sequenced was blood. The receptors originated from a man aged 18 to 29 in good health. CDR3s include the opening cysteine and the closing phenylalanine or tryptophan. Each record gives: V gene, J gene, clone size, CDR3 protein. A clone size is listed for some rows: how often the clone was seen (once, few, many), or a class if it is expanded.

TRBV2	TRBJ2-1	NA	CAGSTSGGGNEQFF
TRBV7-2	TRBJ2-6	few	CASSFPLAGGGKTGANVLTF
TRBV29-1	TRBJ2-1	NA	CSVTGQAEQFF
TRBV25-1	TRBJ1-2	NA	CASSSRTTGIYGYTF
TRBV5-1	TRBJ2-3	once	CASSLQTSGITDTQYF
TRBV7-9	TRBJ2-3	NA	CASSRISGVSTDTQYF
TRBV29-1	TRBJ2-5	NA	CSVEGQFQETQYF
TRBV20-1	TRBJ2-1	NA	CSARALAGGGVDEQFF
TRBV20-1	TRBJ1-6	NA	CSASGHSPLHF
TRBV20-1	TRBJ2-7	NA	CSAGDSRFSYEQYF
TRBV6-5	TRBJ2-7	NA	CASSYSAGQGWYEQYF
TRBV6-2/TRBV6-3	TRBJ2-5	few	CASSFPSDRAQETQYF
TRBV6-1	TRBJ2-1	NA	CASSEVAGYRNEQFF
TRBV11-3	TRBJ2-2	NA	CASSSSGGLGTGELFF
TRBV10-3	TRBJ2-7	few	CAISSFRGEQYF
TRBV29-1	TRBJ2-1	NA	CSVVFAGSRNEQFF
TRBV20-1	TRBJ2-7	few	CSAGPLDSYEQYF
TRBV7-2	TRBJ2-3	NA	CASRWGQGGDTQYF
TRBV10-3	NA	NA	CAISAGRGPNEQYF
TRBV20-1	TRBJ2-1	NA	CSAEEGGGPYNEQFF
TRBV7-2	TRBJ1-2	once	CASRVVNGYTF
TRBV7-9	TRBJ1-2	NA	CASSPGVPDYGYTF
TRBV6-6	TRBJ2-1	NA	CASRSSSGTSNHEQFF
TRBV20-1	TRBJ2-7	NA	CSARTDSFYEQYF
TRBV6-2/TRBV6-3	TRBJ2-1	NA	CASSYTQRGNEQFF
TRBV20-1	TRBJ2-7	NA	CSAPNLQGRSSYEQYF
TRBV12-3/TRBV12-4	TRBJ1-2	NA	CASRYDEDGYTF
TRBV11-1	TRBJ2-7	few	CASSRPTGSYEQYF
TRBV4-3	NA	NA	CASSPTGGVVGETQYF
TRBV4-1	TRBJ1-1	NA	CASSQAGGRRNTEAFF
TRBV12-3/TRBV12-4	TRBJ2-5	few	CASSLSRGGPVGTQYF
TRBV4-2	NA	few	CASSQPRDRDGEQYF
TRBV7-2	TRBJ1-4	few	CASSPRGQGAEKLFF
TRBV28	TRBJ2-7	few	CASNPGTGGTGEQYF
TRBV11-2	TRBJ2-4	few	CASRLTLGDQLAKNIQYF
TRBV7-2	TRBJ1-5	NA	CASSRHSEPGLNQPQHF
TRBV7-2	TRBJ2-3	NA	CASSPLTRGTDTQYF
TRBV12-3/TRBV12-4	NA	NA	CASSLMDAPFDEQYF
TRBV7-2	TRBJ2-1	few	CASSPHPLDGGGNEQFF
TRBV5-6	TRBJ1-4	NA	CASSTPGSLRENLFF
TRBV11-3	TRBJ2-7	once	CASSFMTGESYGQYF
TRBV10-3	TRBJ2-4	NA	CAISEYRGVDIQYF
TRBV7-9	TRBJ2-7	NA	CASSVPRDRGSYEQYF
TRBV20-1	TRBJ2-1	NA	CSAYTETSGGYNEQFF
TRBV6-1	TRBJ2-1	NA	CASNLDRSTYNEQFF
TRBV4-3	TRBJ2-3	once	CASSQDLAVSAGEGLSTDTQYF
TRBV6-5	TRBJ2-3	few	CASSSRTGGSTDTQYF
TRBV3-1	TRBJ2-3	NA	CASSQDRNSYLTDTQYF
TRBV25-1	TRBJ1-2	few	CASTVSLADSRGGYTF
TRBV5-1	TRBJ1-1	few	CASSIRGLNTEAFF